Following are 16 T cell receptor beta chains from one sample sequenced in a study of OX40 agonist ivuxolimab in advanced cancers. Profiled with immunoSEQ multiplex PCR; TCRdb holds only in-frame clones, not every one. This table holds about 62,000 clones, approximately 80% found once. The sequences come from CD4+ or CD8+ T cells sorted from blood, collected in a trial of the OX40 agonist ivuxolimab. These receptors were obtained from an adult with an advanced solid tumor such as melanoma, head and neck, liver or kidney cancer.

The rearrangement links TRBV6-4 to TRBJ1-1; no clear D. V lost 4 bases to trimming and J lost 3 bases, with 9 bases between them. Germline V gives CDR1 MRHNA, CDR2 SNTAGT. The length of the CDR3 is 13 residues. The DNA of the CDR3 is TGTGCCAGCAGTGCGCGGGAGGACACTGAAGCTTTCTTT. It yields the protein CASSAREDTEAFF.

This chain joins TRBV2 and TRBJ2-2; 10 bases map to TRBD2. The germline V gene has CDR1 SNHLY and CDR2 FYNNEI. There are 14 residues in the CDR3. Trimming removed 7 bases from V and 7 bases from J; junction bases left unmatched: 6. This CDR3 reads CASITSGADGELFF. CDR3 nucleotide sequence: TGTGCCAGCATAACTAGCGGGGCTGACGGGGAGCTGTTTTTT.

The J gene is TRBJ2-7, the V gene TRBV5-1, with 10 bases matching TRBD1. With V trimmed by 3 bases and J by 11 bases, 14 bases remained unmatched. The CDR3 sequence is 15 residues long. Germline V gene sequence: CDR1 SGHRS, CDR2 YFSETQ. The CDR3 DNA reads as TGCGCCAGCAGCTCGGACGACAGGGGGCAACGTGTTAAGTACTTC. Encoded protein: CASSSDDRGQRVKYF.

This clone has a single count. The chain has TRBV28 and TRBJ1-2; 8 nucleotides line up with TRBD1. J gave up 6 bases and V 6 bases, and 9 bases lay outside the gene matches. The CDR3 is 14 amino acids. Germline V gene lookup returns CDR1 MDHEN and CDR2 SYDVKM. The CDR3 nucleotides read TGTGCCAGCAGACCTGGACAGGGAGGGCATGGCTACACCTTC. Protein sequence: CASRPGQGGHGYTF.

This clone was seen a single time. The V gene is TRBV19, the J gene TRBJ2-1; the match to TRBD2 covers 8 bases. The trim removed 1 base at V and 8 bases at J, leaving 7 bases unmatched. CDR1 LNHDA and CDR2 SQIVND come from the germline V gene (reference sequence). The length of the CDR3 is 15 residues. CDR3 protein: CASSIVAGLMDEQFF. The CDR3 DNA reads as TGTGCCAGTAGTATAGTAGCGGGGTTAATGGATGAGCAGTTCTTC.

V is TRBV11-3 and J is TRBJ2-7, with TRBD1 matching over 9 bases. The CDR3 totals 14 residues. The V and J ends lost 5 bases and 4 bases, in that order; junction bases with no gene match: 6. Germline loops: CDR1 SGHNT, CDR2 YENEEA. The CDR3 region is CASSPRDREYEQYF. The DNA of the CDR3 is TGTGCCAGCAGCCCCCGGGACAGGGAATACGAGCAGTACTTC.

J is TRBJ1-3 and V is TRBV5-1, with D maybe TRBD1 (5 bases). Between the trimmed V and J ends, which lost 0 bases and 0 bases, there was a span of 13 bases. The CDR3 totals 17 residues. Germline CDR1 and CDR2: SGHRS and YFSETQ. CDR3 bases: TGCGCCAGCAGCTTGGGGGGGTCTAGGATCTCTGGAAACACCATATATTTT. It specifies CASSLGGSRISGNTIYF.

The chain links TRBV19 to TRBJ1-3; D is unclear. Germline CDR1 and CDR2: LNHDA and SQIVND (reference sequence). V lost 1 base to trimming and J lost 0 bases, with 7 bases between them. The length of the CDR3 is 15 residues. The CDR3 here is CASSIGQSSGNTIYF. For the CDR3, the DNA is TGTGCCAGTAGTATAGGGCAGAGCTCTGGAAACACCATATATTTT.

There are a few counts of this clone. V usage is TRBV2 and J usage is TRBJ2-1; TRBD1 aligns across 12 bases. Germline CDR1 reads SNHLY; CDR2 reads FYNNEI. With V trimmed by 6 bases and J by 7 bases, 4 bases remained unmatched. The length of the CDR3 is 14 residues. CDR3 loop: CASSRDRGQNEQFF. The CDR3 region has the DNA TGTGCCAGCAGCCGGGACAGGGGGCAAAATGAGCAGTTCTTC.

The V and J genes are TRBV5-4 and TRBJ2-5, with D maybe TRBD2 (7 bases). The germline V gene has CDR1 SGHNT and CDR2 YYREEE (reference sequence). V dropped 4 bases and J dropped 1 base, with 14 bases sitting between them. The CDR3 loop spans 15 amino acids. DNA of the CDR3: TGTGCCAGCAGCGAGGTCCGGGGGGCCCAAGAGACCCAGTACTTC. Amino acids: CASSEVRGAQETQYF.

V and J are TRBV15 and TRBJ2-1; 7 nucleotides match TRBD1. CDR3 length: 14 amino acids. Germline values: CDR1 LNHNV, CDR2 YYDKDF (reference sequence). The V segment lost 4 bases and the J segment 4 bases; nucleotides outside the gene matches: 4. The CDR3 DNA follows: TGTGCCACCAGCAAGACAGGGTCATACAATGAGCAGTTCTTC. It translates to CATSKTGSYNEQFF. Full variable domain (rest looked up from reference TRBV15 and TRBJ2-1): DAMVIQNPRYQVTQFGKPVTLSCSQTLNHNVMYWYQQKSSQAPKLLFHYYDKDFNNEADTPDNFQSRRPNTSFCFLDIRSPGLGDTAMYLCATSKTGSYNEQFFGPGTRLTVL.

The gene calls are TRBV19 and TRBJ1-1; D ambiguous. The V and J ends lost 3 bases and 0 bases respectively, with 5 bases between them. The length of the CDR3 is 13 residues. The germline gives CDR1 LNHDA, CDR2 SQIVND (reference sequence). CDR3 amino acids: CASSIYVNTEAFF. The CDR3 nucleotides are TGTGCCAGTAGTATTTACGTGAACACTGAAGCTTTCTTT.

The chain has TRBV18 and TRBJ2-2; TRBD1 matches at 7 bases. This CDR3 has 15 residues. Germline values: CDR1 KGHSH, CDR2 LQKENI. V shed 3 bases, J shed 1 base, and the junction held 2 bases outside the gene matches. The CDR3 nucleotides read TGTGCCAGCTCACCTTGGACAGGGAACACCGGGGAGCTGTTTTTT. It is translated as CASSPWTGNTGELFF.

The V call is TRBV7-8, the J call TRBJ2-7, with D perhaps TRBD1 or TRBD2 (5 bases each). V lost 5 bases and J 7 bases, leaving 15 bases between the germline ends. Germline CDR1 SGHVS, CDR2 FQNEAQ. The CDR3 runs 13 residues. The CDR3: CASSLTWGSEQYF. The CDR3 DNA is TGTGCCAGCAGCCTAACCTGGGGGAGTGAGCAGTACTTC.

This chain links TRBV2 with TRBJ2-6; 8 nucleotides line up with TRBD1. The CDR3 has 17 amino acids. V shed 6 bases, J shed 5 bases, and the junction held 12 bases outside the gene matches. Germline CDR1 reads SNHLY; CDR2 reads FYNNEI. CDR3 coding DNA: TGTGCCAGCAGACCTGGGCAGGGGGCGAGAAGGGCCAACGTCCTGACTTTC. It translates to CASRPGQGARRANVLTF.

The chain has TRBV4-3 and TRBJ2-2; no clear D gene. The CDR3 extends over 15 amino acids. Germline V lookup: CDR1 LGHNA, CDR2 YSLEER. Trimming took 4 bases from V and 7 from J, leaving 16 bases between them. The CDR3 protein is CASSREVFENGELFF. DNA for the CDR3: TGCGCCAGCAGCCGAGAGGTCTTTGAGAACGGGGAGCTGTTTTTT.